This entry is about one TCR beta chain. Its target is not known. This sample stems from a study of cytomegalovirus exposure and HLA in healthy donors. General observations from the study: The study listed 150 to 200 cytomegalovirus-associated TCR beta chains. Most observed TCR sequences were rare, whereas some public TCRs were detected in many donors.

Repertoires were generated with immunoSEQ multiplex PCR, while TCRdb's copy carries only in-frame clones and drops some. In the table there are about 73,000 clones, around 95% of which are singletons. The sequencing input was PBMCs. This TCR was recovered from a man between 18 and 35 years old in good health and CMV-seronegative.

CDR3 protein: CASSSTGGRGETQYF. CDR3 DNA: TGTGCCAGCAGCTCCACCGGGGGAAGGGGAGAGACCCAGTACTTC. The chain employs TRBV7-3 and TRBJ2-5; a possible D gene is TRBD2 (6 bases). The V end was cut by 4 bases, the J end by 4 bases, with 16 bases between. Germline V CDR1 and CDR2: SGHTA, FQGTGA. This CDR3 is built from 15 residues.